This is a list of T cell receptor beta chains from one sample in a study of T cell responses to AZD1222 COVID-19 vaccine. The assay was immunoSEQ multiplex PCR, and TCRdb's table has in-frame clones only and misses some. This sample has around 120,000 clones, with 90% found just once. The starting material was peripheral blood, obtained on day 0 of AZD1222 vaccination. These receptors came from an adult in good health. Both conserved end residues are part of each CDR3.

v_gene: TRBV6-5
CDR3aa: CAIFLGTGDSYEQYF

v_gene: TRBV6-6
CDR3aa: CASSSPRVPNEQFF

v_gene: TRBV29-1
CDR3aa: CSVARPGGNTIYF

v_gene: TRBV4-2
CDR3aa: CASSQDGSGTPVDEQFF

v_gene: TRBV24-1
CDR3aa: CATSDPGTTMNTGELFF

v_gene: TRBV6-5
CDR3aa: CASSYSFGSGKETQYF

v_gene: TRBV9
CDR3aa: CASSNPRTGDTGELFF

v_gene: TRBV27
CDR3aa: CASSFTGRGGYTF

v_gene: TRBV6-5
CDR3aa: CASRGTGSQETQYF

v_gene: TRBV19
CDR3aa: CASAPLVGSGGTEAFF

v_gene: TRBV3-1/TRBV3-2
CDR3aa: CASSQDTTMGNEQFF

v_gene: TRBV20-1
CDR3aa: CSASRLAGGSGNEQFF

v_gene: TRBV9
CDR3aa: CASSVVGTRRNFTGELFF

v_gene: TRBV7-8
CDR3aa: CASTQMGSLPSYEQYF

v_gene: TRBV28
CDR3aa: CASSLSRIPSYEQYF

v_gene: TRBV11-2
CDR3aa: CASSSPGTLRGNEQFF